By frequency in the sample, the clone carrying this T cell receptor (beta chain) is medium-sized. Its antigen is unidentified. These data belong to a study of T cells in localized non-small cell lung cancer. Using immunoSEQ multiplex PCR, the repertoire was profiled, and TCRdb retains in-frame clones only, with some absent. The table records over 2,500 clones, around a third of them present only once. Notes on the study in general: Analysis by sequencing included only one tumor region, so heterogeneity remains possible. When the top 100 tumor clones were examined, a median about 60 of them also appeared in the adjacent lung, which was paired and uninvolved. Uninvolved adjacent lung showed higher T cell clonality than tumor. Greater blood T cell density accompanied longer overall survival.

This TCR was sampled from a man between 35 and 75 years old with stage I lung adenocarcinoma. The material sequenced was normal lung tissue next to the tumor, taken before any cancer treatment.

DNA of the CDR3: TGTGCCAGCAGCGCTAGCGGGAACCTCTACAATGAGCAGTTCTTC. Its translation is CASSASGNLYNEQFF. The V gene is TRBV9, the J gene TRBJ2-1; 9 nucleotides agree with TRBD2. Trimming took 3 bases from V and 3 from J; bases not matched to a gene: 4. Germline V CDR1 and CDR2: SGDLS, YYNGEE. This CDR3 spans 15 amino acids. Based on the CDR3 plus reference TRBV9 and TRBJ2-1, the full variable domain is DSGVTQTPKHLITATGQRVTLRCSPRSGDLSVYWYQQSLDQGLQFLIQYYNGEERAKGNILERFSAQQFPDLHSELNLSSLELGDSALYFCASSASGNLYNEQFFGPGTRLTVL.